This T cell receptor (beta chain) was sequenced for a study of blood T cell repertoires in COVID-19. Germline trimming cut 6 bases from V and 2 bases from J; bases unmatched to any gene: 7. This CDR3 is 15 amino acids long. Germline V gives CDR1 SGHTS, CDR2 YDEGEE. As processed by the authors: Reference gene primer amplification in the assay estimated nucleated cell counts. TCRdb's table, derived via immunoSEQ multiplex PCR, lists solely in-frame clones and lacks some. V and J calls and clone size are copied from that table; D and trimming were computed from the DNA. The table lists about 12,000 clones, roughly two thirds of them singletons.

Sequenced sample: peripheral blood. V and J are TRBV5-8 and TRBJ2-7; 11 bases agree with TRBD1. The receptor was derived from a human donor in a cohort sampled during active COVID-19. The CDR3 DNA is TGTGCCAGCACCTTCTGGACAGGGGGCACCTACGAGCAGTACTTC. It codes for CASTFWTGGTYEQYF.